Sequencing of this T cell receptor beta chain was carried out in a study of blood T cell repertoires in COVID-19. The CDR3 is 13 amino acids. After removal of 8 bases from V and 7 bases from J, the junction contained 3 bases not matched to a gene. Per germline, CDR1 MNHEY and CDR2 SVGAGI. The table came from immunoSEQ multiplex PCR; TCRdb's copy has only in-frame clones and leaves some out. The sample lists more than 85,000 clones, about 85% occurring once. Sequencing was done on a sample of peripheral blood. The receptor's source is an elderly man with acute or convalescent COVID-19. The chain carries TRBV6-5 and TRBJ1-6, with 9 bases aligning to TRBD1. CDR3 in DNA: TGTGCCAGCCGGACAGGGGTAAATTCACCCCTCCACTTT. It yields the protein CASRTGVNSPLHF.